The present T cell receptor (beta chain) was sequenced within a study of blood T cell repertoires in COVID-19. CDR1 and CDR2 from the germline V gene are KGHDR and SFDVKD. V dropped 5 bases and J dropped 4 bases, with 13 bases sitting between them. The CDR3 totals 14 residues. Profiled with immunoSEQ multiplex PCR; TCRdb holds only in-frame clones, not every one. The repertoire holds 150,000 to 200,000 clones, with roughly 90% as singletons. Sample: PBMCs or T cells enriched from blood (not recorded which). The receptor's source is a woman aged 45-65 years who had recovered from COVID-19. The rearrangement links TRBV24-1 to TRBJ2-5; TRBD2 might be the D (6 bases). The CDR3 loop is CATSAGRGRETQYF. CDR3 in DNA: TGTGCCACCAGTGCGGGTCGGGGGAGAGAGACCCAGTACTTC.